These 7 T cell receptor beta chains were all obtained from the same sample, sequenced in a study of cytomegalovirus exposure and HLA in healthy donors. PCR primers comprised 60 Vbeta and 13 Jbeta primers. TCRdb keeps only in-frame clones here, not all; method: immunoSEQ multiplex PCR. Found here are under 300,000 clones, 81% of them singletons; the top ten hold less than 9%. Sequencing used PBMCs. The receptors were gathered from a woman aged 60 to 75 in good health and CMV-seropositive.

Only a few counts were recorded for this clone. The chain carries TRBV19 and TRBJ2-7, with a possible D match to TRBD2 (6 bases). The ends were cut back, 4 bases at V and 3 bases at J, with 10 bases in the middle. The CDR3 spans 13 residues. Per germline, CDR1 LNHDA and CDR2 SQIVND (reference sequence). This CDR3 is CASSNTEGYEQYF. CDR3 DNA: TGTGCCAGTAGTAACACGGAGGGCTACGAGCAGTACTTC.

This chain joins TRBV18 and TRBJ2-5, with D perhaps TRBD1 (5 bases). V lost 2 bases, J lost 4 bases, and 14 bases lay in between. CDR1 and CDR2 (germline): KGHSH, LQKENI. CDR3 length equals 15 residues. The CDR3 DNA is TGTGCCAGCTCACCATCAGCTGGGGCTGGAGAGACCCAGTACTTC. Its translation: CASSPSAGAGETQYF.

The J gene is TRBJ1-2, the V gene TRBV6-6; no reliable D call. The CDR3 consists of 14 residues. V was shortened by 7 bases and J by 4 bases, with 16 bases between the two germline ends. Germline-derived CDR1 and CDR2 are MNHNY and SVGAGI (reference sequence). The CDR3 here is CASTVGVESYGYTF. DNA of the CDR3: TGTGCCAGCACCGTAGGCGTGGAGTCCTATGGCTACACCTTC.

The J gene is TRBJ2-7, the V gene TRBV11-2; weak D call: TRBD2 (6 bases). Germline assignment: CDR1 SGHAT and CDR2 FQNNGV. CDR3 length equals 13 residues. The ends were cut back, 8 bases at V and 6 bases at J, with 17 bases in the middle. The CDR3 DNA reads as TGTGCCAGCGAATTGGGGCGGGGAGGCGAGCAGTACTTC. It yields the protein CASELGRGGEQYF.

The CDR3 reads CASSVRQITGELFF. DNA of the CDR3: TGTGCCAGCAGCGTCCGACAGATCACCGGGGAGCTGTTTTTT. The V and J genes are TRBV7-9 and TRBJ2-2; D is perhaps TRBD1 (5 bases). Per the germline V gene, CDR1 is SEHNR and CDR2 is FQNEAQ (reference sequence). This CDR3 contains 14 residues. V was shortened by 5 bases and J by 4 bases, with 11 bases between the two germline ends.

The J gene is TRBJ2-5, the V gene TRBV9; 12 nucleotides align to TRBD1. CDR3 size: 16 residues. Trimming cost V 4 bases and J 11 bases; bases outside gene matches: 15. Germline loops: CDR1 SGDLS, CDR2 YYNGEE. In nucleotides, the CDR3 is TGTGCCAGCAGCCCCAATCCGGGACAGGGGGCGCAGGAGCAGTACTTC. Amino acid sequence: CASSPNPGQGAQEQYF.

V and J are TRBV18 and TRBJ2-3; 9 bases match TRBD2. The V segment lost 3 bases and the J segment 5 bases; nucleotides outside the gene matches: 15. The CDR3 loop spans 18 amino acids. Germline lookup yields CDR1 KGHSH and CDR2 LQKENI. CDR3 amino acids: CASSPLVGLAGREDTQYF. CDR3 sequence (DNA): TGTGCCAGCTCACCCCTAGTCGGTCTAGCGGGAAGGGAAGATACGCAGTATTTT.